In its sample, the clone carrying this T cell receptor beta chain was seen a few times. The assay was immunoSEQ multiplex PCR, and TCRdb's table has in-frame clones only and misses some. The profile shows 50,000 to 65,000 clones, 70% to 90% of them singletons. The data originate from a study of T cell responses to AZD1222 COVID-19 vaccine. J lost 9 bases, V lost 10 bases, and 12 bases had no gene match. The CDR3 runs to 14 residues. Germline CDR1 reads LNHDA; CDR2 reads SQIVND (reference sequence). Sequenced here: peripheral blood, sampled on day 0 of AZD1222 vaccination. V gene TRBV19 combines with J gene TRBJ2-3; the match to TRBD1 covers 11 bases. The source is an adult in good health. The CDR3 sequence is CATKSGTGGFTQYF. CDR3 nucleotide sequence: TGTGCCACCAAGTCCGGGACAGGGGGTTTCACGCAGTATTTT.